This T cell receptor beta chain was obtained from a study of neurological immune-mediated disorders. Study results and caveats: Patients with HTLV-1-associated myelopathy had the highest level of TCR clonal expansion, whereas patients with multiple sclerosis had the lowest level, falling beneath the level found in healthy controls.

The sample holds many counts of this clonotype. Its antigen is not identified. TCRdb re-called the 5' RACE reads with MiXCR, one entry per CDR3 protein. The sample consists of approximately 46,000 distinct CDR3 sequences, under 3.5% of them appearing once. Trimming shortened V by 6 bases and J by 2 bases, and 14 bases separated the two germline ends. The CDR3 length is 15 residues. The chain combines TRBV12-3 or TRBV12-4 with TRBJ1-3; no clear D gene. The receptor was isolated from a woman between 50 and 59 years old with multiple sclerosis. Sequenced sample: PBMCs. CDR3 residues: CASSPRVRAGNTIYF. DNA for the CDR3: TGTGCCAGCAGCCCTCGGGTGAGGGCTGGAAACACCATATATTTT.